What follows are 4 T cell receptor beta chains derived from one specimen sequenced in a study of blood T cell repertoires in COVID-19. Measured with immunoSEQ multiplex PCR; TCRdb has only the in-frame clones, and not every one. The repertoire has 200,000 to 250,000 clones, 88% of them found once; the top ten carry roughly 2.5%. The sample comprised peripheral blood. The receptors shown here come from a woman aged 55-69 years with acute or convalescent COVID-19.

The chain recombines TRBV28 with TRBJ1-4; unclear D gene. From germline, CDR1 is MDHEN and CDR2 SYDVKM. The V gene lost 4 bases and the J gene lost 8 bases, with 11 bases spanning the gap. The CDR3 sequence is 13 residues long. In nucleotides, the CDR3 is TGTGCCAGCAGTTCTTATAGAGGGGAAAAACTGTTTTTT. It codes for CASSSYRGEKLFF.

This chain links TRBV6-6 with TRBJ1-4; 7 bases line up with TRBD1. Germline V lookup: CDR1 MNHNY, CDR2 SVGAGI (reference sequence). The junction had 2 bases not matched to a gene; V was cut back by 5 bases and J by 2 bases. This CDR3 spans 14 amino acids. The CDR3 protein is CASSMTGTNEKLFF. CDR3 DNA sequence: TGTGCCAGCAGTATGACAGGGACTAATGAAAAACTGTTTTTT.

The V call is TRBV10-1, the J call TRBJ2-2; 9 bases line up with TRBD1. The CDR3 runs 13 residues. The V segment lost 5 bases and the J segment 8 bases; nucleotides outside the gene matches: 3. Germline assignment: CDR1 WNHNN and CDR2 SYGVQD (reference sequence). Here the CDR3 DNA reads TGCGCCAGCAGTCGGGACAGGGCTGGGGAGCTGTTTTTT. Protein sequence: CASSRDRAGELFF.

V usage is TRBV6-5 and J usage is TRBJ2-7; possible D gene TRBD1, 6 bases. Trimming took off 7 bases at V and 0 bases at J, with 13 bases between the two ends. The CDR3 has 14 residues. In germline, CDR1 is MNHEY, CDR2 SVGAGI. The CDR3 sequence is CASIRTVPSYEQYF. Here the CDR3 DNA reads TGTGCCAGCATCCGGACAGTCCCCTCCTACGAGCAGTACTTC.